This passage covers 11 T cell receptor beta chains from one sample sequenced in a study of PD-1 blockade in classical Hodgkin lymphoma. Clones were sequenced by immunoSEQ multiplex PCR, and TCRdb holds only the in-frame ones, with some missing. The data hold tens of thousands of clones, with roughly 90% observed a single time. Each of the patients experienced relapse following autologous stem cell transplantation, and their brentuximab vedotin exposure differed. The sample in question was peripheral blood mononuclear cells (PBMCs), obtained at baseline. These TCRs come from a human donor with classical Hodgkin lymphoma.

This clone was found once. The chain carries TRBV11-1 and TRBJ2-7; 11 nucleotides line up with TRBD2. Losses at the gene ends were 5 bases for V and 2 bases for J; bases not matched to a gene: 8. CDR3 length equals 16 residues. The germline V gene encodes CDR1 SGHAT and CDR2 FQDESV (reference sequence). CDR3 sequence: CASSPDLAGGTYEQYF. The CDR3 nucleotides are TGTGCCAGCAGCCCCGACCTAGCGGGAGGTACCTACGAGCAGTACTTC. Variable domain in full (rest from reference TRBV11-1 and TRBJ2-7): EAEVAQSPRYKITEKSQAVAFWCDPISGHATLYWYRQILGQGPELLVQFQDESVVDDSQLPKDRFSAERLKGVDSTLKIQPAELGDSAMYLCASSPDLAGGTYEQYFGPGTRLTVT.

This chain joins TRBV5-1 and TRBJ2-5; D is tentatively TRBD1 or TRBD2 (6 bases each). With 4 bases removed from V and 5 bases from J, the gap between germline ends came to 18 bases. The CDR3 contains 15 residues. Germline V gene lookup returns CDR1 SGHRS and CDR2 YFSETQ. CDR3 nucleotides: TGCGCCAGCAGCCTCCAGGGGAGGACGGGGGAGACCCAGTACTTC. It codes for CASSLQGRTGETQYF.

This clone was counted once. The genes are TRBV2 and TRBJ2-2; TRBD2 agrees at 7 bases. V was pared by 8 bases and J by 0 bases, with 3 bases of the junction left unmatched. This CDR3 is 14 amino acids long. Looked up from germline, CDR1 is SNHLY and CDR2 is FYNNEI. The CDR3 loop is CASLAGANTGELFF. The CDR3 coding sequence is TGTGCCAGCCTGGCGGGGGCGAACACCGGGGAGCTGTTTTTT.

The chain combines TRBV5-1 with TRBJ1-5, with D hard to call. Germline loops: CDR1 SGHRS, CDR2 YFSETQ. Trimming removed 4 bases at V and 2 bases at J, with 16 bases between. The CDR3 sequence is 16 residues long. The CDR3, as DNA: TGCGCCAGCAGCCCCGGCCACGTTGAGGGCAATCAGCCCCAGCATTTT. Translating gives CASSPGHVEGNQPQHF.

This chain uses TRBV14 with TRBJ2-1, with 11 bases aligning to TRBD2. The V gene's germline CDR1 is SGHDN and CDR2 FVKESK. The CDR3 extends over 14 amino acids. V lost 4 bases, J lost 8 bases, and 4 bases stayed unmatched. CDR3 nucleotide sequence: TGTGCCAGCAGCCGGCTAGCGGGAGGAGATGAGCAGTTCTTC. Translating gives CASSRLAGGDEQFF.

CDR3 residues: CASSYSEQSYEQYF. In nucleotides, the CDR3 is TGTGCCAGCAGTTACTCGGAGCAGTCCTACGAGCAGTACTTC. The genes are TRBV6-5 and TRBJ2-7; no definite D call. The germline CDR1 and CDR2 sequences are MNHEY and SVGAGI. Trimming shortened V by 0 bases and J by 1 base, and 7 bases separated the two germline ends. This CDR3 spans 14 amino acids.

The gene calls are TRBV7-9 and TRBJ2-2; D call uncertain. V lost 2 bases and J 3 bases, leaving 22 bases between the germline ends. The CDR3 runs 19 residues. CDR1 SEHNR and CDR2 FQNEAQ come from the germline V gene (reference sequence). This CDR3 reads CASSLNSPHVPPDTGELFF. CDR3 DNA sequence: TGTGCCAGCAGCTTAAATTCCCCCCATGTGCCCCCGGACACCGGGGAGCTGTTTTTT.

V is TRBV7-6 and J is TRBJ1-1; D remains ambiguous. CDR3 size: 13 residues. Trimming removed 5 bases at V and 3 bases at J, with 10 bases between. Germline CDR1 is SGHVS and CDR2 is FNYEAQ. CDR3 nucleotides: TGTGCCAGCAGCCGCGGGAGGGACACTGAAGCTTTCTTT. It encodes CASSRGRDTEAFF.

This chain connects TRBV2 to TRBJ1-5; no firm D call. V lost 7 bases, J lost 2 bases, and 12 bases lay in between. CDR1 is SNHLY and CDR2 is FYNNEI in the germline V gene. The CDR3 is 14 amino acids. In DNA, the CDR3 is TGTGCCAGCACTATCGGCAGACGCAATCAGCCCCAGCATTTT. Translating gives CASTIGRRNQPQHF. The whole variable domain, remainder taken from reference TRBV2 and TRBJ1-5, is EPEVTQTPSHQVTQMGQEVILRCVPISNHLYFYWYRQILGQKVEFLVSFYNNEISEKSEIFDDQFSVERPDGSNFTLKIRSTKLEDSAMYFCASTIGRRNQPQHFGDGTRLSIL.

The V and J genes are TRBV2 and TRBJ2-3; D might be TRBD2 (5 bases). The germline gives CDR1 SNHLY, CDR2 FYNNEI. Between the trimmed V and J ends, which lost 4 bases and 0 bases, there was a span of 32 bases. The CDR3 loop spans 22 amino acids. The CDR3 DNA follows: TGTGCCAGCAGTGGGGAGACGGTGTGGAGCCACGTAACAAAGGATAGCACAGATACGCAGTATTTT. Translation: CASSGETVWSHVTKDSTDTQYF.

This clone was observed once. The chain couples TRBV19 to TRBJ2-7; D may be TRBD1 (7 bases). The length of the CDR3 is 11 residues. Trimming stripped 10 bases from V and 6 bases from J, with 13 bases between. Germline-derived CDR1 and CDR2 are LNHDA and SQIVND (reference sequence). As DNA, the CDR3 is TGTGCCAATCACAGGGGAGGCGAGCAGTACTTC. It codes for CANHRGGEQYF.